One sample yielded the 10 T cell receptor beta chains listed below, sequenced in a study of CD8 T cells in Susac syndrome (dated by TCRdb to the late 2010s). The library was obtained by the immunoSEQ multiplex PCR assay. RNA was extracted using the RNeasy kit, and about 0.45 to 1 ug of the RNA was reverse transcribed with random hexamers. Using fastp at Q25 and MiXCR, TCRdb reprocessed the public reads and kept productive beta chains. Rows are combined by CDR3 protein, so each entry shows the most common genes and DNA. In this sample the table shows around 80,000 distinct CDR3 sequences, 90% to 95% of which occur a single time. The ten largest clonotypes hold about 0.27% of the sample. Sequencing was done on a sample of CD8+ T cells from PBMCs. These receptors were obtained from a human donor in good health.

The chain has TRBV7-3 and TRBJ2-5; 7 nucleotides match TRBD1. The CDR3 consists of 16 residues. Germline CDR1 SGHTA, CDR2 FQGTGA. The trim removed 1 base at V and 1 base at J, leaving 6 bases unmatched. In DNA, the CDR3 is TGTGCCAGCAGCTTAAGGGGCCGGGACAGCCAAGAGACCCAGTACTTC. This translates into CASSLRGRDSQETQYF.

This clonotype appeared a single time. The rearrangement joins TRBV12-3 or TRBV12-4 to TRBJ1-1; D ambiguous. The CDR3 runs 15 residues. V shed 6 bases and J shed 0 bases, with 14 bases lying between them. CDR3 sequence (DNA): TGTGCCAGCAGCTCGGCCCGCGAGTTGAACACTGAAGCTTTCTTT. Protein: CASSSARELNTEAFF.

V gene TRBV5-1 combines with J gene TRBJ1-5; 10 nucleotides line up with TRBD1. CDR1 is SGHRS, CDR2 YFSETQ, per germline. This CDR3 has 16 residues. With V trimmed by 0 bases and J by 5 bases, 5 bases remained unmatched. CDR3 coding DNA: TGCGCCAGCAGCTTGGGGACAGGGGGTGCCGATCAGCCCCAGCATTTT. It specifies CASSLGTGGADQPQHF.

The chain couples TRBV6-6 to TRBJ2-7; possibly TRBD1 for D (6 bases). CDR1 MNHNY and CDR2 SVGAGI come from the germline V gene (reference sequence). The CDR3 is 16 residues long. V was shortened by 2 bases and J by 12 bases, with 26 bases between the two germline ends. Written as DNA, the CDR3 is TGTGCCAGCAGTTACACAGTTCGGCAGGGGTCCCCCCTTGGGTACTTC. Translating it yields CASSYTVRQGSPLGYF.

The chain combines TRBV6-5 with TRBJ1-2; TRBD1 might be the D (6 bases). With 5 bases removed from V and 4 bases from J, the gap between germline ends came to 14 bases. The germline CDR1 and CDR2 sequences are MNHEY and SVGAGI. This CDR3 region has 14 residues. The CDR3 coding sequence is TGTGCCAGCAGTAGGACAGAATCCTCCTATGGCTACACCTTC. It specifies CASSRTESSYGYTF.

V usage is TRBV5-6 and J usage is TRBJ2-3; 7 bases are a match to TRBD2. This CDR3 has 15 amino acids. CDR1 and CDR2 from the germline V gene are SGHDT and YYEEEE. V gave up 5 bases and J gave up 0 bases; unmatched junction bases: 6. CDR3 loop: CASSMGGSSTDTQYF. In nucleotides, the CDR3 is TGTGCCAGCAGTATGGGGGGGAGTAGCACAGATACGCAGTATTTT.

A single count supports this clonotype. The J gene is TRBJ2-3, the V gene TRBV12-3 or TRBV12-4; unclear D gene. CDR3 length: 12 amino acids. The V gene lost 8 bases and the J gene lost 3 bases, with 9 bases spanning the gap. This CDR3 is CASLVRTDTQYF. CDR3 in DNA: TGTGCCAGCTTGGTCCGAACAGATACGCAGTATTTT.

The genes are TRBV29-1 and TRBJ2-5; D is possibly TRBD2 (5 bases). Germline V CDR1 and CDR2: SQVTM, ANQGSEA. This CDR3 is 17 amino acids long. V shed 4 bases and J shed 2 bases, with 23 bases lying between them. This chain's CDR3 is CSVGGSRIDPTQETQYF. Written as DNA, the CDR3 is TGCAGCGTTGGAGGGTCGCGGATTGACCCGACTCAAGAGACCCAGTACTTC.

The V gene is TRBV27, the J gene TRBJ1-1, with 8 bases fitting TRBD1. The length of the CDR3 is 12 residues. Germline CDR1 MNHEY, CDR2 SMNVEV (reference sequence). Unmatched junction bases numbered 7, after V lost 5 bases and J lost 11 bases. The CDR3 nucleotides are TGTGCCAGCAGTCTACCGGACAGGGTTGCTTTCTTT. Its protein is CASSLPDRVAFF.

This chain connects TRBV5-6 to TRBJ1-2, with D possibly TRBD1 on 6 matching bases. Per the germline V gene, CDR1 is SGHDT and CDR2 is YYEEEE. Trimming cost V 4 bases and J 8 bases, with 9 bases left between them. This CDR3 comprises 11 residues. CDR3 residues: CASSTDRGYTF. For the CDR3, the DNA is TGTGCCAGCAGCACGGACAGAGGCTACACCTTC.